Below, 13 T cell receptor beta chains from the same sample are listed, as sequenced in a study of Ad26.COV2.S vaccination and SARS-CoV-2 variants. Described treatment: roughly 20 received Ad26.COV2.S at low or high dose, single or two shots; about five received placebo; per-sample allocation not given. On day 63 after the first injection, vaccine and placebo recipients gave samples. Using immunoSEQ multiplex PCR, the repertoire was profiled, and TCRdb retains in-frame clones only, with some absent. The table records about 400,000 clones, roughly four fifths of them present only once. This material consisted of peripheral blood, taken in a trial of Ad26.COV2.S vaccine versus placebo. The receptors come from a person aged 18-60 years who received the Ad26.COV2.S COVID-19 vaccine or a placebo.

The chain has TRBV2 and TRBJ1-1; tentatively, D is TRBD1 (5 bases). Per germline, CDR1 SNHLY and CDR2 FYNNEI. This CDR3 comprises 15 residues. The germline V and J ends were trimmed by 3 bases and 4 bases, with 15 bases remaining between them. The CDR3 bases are TGTGCCAGCAGTGATTTGGGAAGGGGAGGCACTGAAGCTTTCTTT. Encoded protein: CASSDLGRGGTEAFF.

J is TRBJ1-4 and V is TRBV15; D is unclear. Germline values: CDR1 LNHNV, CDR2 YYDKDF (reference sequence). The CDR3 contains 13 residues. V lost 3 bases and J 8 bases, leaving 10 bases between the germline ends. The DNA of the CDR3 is TGTGCCACCAGCAGGGCTATGGGCGAAAAACTGTTTTTT. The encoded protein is CATSRAMGEKLFF.

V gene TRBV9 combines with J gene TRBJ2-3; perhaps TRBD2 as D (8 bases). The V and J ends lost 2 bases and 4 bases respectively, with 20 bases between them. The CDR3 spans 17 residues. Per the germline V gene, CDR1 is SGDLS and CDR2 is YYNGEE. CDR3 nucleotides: TGTGCCAGCAGCGTCAGGGGGAGAAGCGGGAGTCCAGATACGCAGTATTTT. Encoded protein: CASSVRGRSGSPDTQYF.

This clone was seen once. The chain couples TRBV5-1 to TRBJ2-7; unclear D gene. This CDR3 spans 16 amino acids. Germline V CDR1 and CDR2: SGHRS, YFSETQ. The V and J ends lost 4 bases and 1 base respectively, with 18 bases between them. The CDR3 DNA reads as TGCGCCAGCAGCCCCTTCGTCGCTTCGAAGTCCTACGAGCAGTACTTC. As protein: CASSPFVASKSYEQYF.

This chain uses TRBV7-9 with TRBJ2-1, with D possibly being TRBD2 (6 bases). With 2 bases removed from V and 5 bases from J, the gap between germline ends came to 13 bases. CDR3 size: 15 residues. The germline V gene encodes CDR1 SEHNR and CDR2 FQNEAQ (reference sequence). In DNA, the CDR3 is TGTGCCAGCAGCTTAATCGGTGGGGGGAACAATGAGCAGTTCTTC. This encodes CASSLIGGGNNEQFF. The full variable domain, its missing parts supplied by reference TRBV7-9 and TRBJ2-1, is DTGVSQNPRHKITKRGQNVTFRCDPISEHNRLYWYRQTLGQGPEFLTYFQNEAQLEKSRLLSDRFSAERPKGSFSTLEIQRTEQGDSAMYLCASSLIGGGNNEQFFGPGTRLTVL.

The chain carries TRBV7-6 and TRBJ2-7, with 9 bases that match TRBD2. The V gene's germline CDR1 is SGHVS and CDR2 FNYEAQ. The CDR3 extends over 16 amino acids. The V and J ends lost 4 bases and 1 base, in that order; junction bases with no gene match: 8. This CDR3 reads CASSSPYSGRSYEQYF. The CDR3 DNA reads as TGTGCCAGCAGCTCCCCCTACAGCGGGAGGTCCTACGAGCAGTACTTC. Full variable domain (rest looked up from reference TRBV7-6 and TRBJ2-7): GAGVSQSPRYKVTKRGQDVALRCDPISGHVSLYWYRQALGQGPEFLTYFNYEAQQDKSGLPNDRFSAERPEGSISTLTIQRTEQRDSAMYRCASSSPYSGRSYEQYFGPGTRLTVT.

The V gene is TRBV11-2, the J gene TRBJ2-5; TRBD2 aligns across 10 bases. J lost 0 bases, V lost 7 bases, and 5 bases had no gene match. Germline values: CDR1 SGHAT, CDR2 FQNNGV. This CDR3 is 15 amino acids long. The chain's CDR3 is CASKRLAGDQETQYF. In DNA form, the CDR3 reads TGTGCCAGCAAGCGACTAGCGGGTGACCAAGAGACCCAGTACTTC.

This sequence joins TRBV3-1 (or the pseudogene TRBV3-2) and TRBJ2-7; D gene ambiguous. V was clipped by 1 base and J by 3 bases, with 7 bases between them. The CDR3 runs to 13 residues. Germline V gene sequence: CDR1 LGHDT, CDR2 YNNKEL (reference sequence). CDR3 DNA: TGTGCCAGCAGCCAAGGATGGGGCTACGAGCAGTACTTC. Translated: CASSQGWGYEQYF.

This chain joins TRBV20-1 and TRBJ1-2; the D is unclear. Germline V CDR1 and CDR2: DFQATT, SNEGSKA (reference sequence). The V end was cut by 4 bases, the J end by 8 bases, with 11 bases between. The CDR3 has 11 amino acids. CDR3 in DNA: TGCAGTGCTAAATCCGGCGGGGGCTACACCTTC. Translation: CSAKSGGGYTF.

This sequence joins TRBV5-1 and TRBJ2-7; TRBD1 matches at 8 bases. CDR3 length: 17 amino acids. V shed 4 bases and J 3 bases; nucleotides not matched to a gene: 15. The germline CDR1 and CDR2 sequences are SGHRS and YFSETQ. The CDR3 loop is CASSQDRDGPAFYEQYF. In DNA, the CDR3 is TGCGCCAGCAGCCAGGACAGGGACGGGCCCGCCTTCTACGAGCAGTACTTC.

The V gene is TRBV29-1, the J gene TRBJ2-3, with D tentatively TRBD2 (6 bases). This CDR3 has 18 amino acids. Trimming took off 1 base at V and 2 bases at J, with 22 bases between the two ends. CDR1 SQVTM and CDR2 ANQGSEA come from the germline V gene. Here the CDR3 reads CSVEGPAKSRGSTDTQYF. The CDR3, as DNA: TGCAGCGTTGAAGGGCCGGCGAAGAGCCGGGGGTCCACAGATACGCAGTATTTT.

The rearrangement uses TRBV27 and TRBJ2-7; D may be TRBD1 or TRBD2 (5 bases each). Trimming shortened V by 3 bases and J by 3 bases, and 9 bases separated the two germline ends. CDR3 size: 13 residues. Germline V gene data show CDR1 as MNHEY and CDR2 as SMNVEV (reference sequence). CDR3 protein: CASSFQGVYEQYF. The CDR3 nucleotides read TGTGCCAGCAGTTTTCAGGGAGTCTACGAGCAGTACTTC.

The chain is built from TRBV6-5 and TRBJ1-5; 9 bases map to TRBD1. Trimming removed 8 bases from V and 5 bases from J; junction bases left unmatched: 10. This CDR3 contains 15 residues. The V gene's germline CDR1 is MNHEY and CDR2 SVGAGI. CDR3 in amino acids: CASLNPGQGYQPQHF. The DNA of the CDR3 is TGTGCCAGCCTGAATCCGGGACAGGGATATCAGCCCCAGCATTTT.